This T cell receptor beta chain was observed in a study of radiotherapy plus CTLA-4 blockade in lung cancer. Study overall: Objective responses were documented in about 18% of patients, with disease control in around 30%. Whole-study results and caveats: Response, reportedly, was best predicted by interferon-beta along with early blood T cell clone dynamics. Blood-borne expansion of tumor-derived TCR clones followed radiotherapy plus ipilimumab.

Germline V lookup: CDR1 ENHRY, CDR2 SYGVKD. Trimming stripped 0 bases from V and 5 bases from J, with 7 bases between. This CDR3 comprises 13 residues. Sequencing used immunoSEQ multiplex PCR; TCRdb keeps in-frame clones, though not all of them. This sample yields about 88,000 clones, of which roughly 70% are seen a single time; about 14% belongs to the top ten. About this clone: No antigen is known for it.

The sequences come from peripheral blood, collected from a patient treated with radiotherapy plus ipilimumab. The chain couples TRBV10-3 to TRBJ1-2; D not certain. The TCR was taken from a human donor with non-small cell lung cancer that progressed on radiotherapy plus ipilimumab. CDR3 in DNA: TGTGCCATCAGTGAGTCGGGGTTTTATGGCTACACCTTC. Encoded protein: CAISESGFYGYTF.